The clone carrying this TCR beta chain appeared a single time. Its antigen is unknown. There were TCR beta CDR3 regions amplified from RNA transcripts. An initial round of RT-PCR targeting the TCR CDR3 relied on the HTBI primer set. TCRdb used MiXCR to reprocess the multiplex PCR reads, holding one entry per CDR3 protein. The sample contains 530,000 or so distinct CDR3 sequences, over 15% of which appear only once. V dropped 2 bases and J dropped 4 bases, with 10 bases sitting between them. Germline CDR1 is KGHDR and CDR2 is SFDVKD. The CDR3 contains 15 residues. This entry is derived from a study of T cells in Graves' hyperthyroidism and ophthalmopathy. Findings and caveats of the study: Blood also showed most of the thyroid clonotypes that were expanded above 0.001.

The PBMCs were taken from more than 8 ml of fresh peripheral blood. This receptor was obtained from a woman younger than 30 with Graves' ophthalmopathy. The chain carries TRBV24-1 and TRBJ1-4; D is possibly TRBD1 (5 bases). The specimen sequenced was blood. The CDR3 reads CATSDSGMGNEKLFF. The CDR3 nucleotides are TGTGCCACCAGTGATTCAGGGATGGGTAATGAAAAACTGTTTTTT.